This T cell receptor (beta chain) is from a study of shared clonotypes between healthy human individuals. Study context: Researchers assigned three CD4 naive, three CD4 memory, two CD8 naive and one CD8 memory plate to each donor.

Researchers divided each subset's genomic DNA evenly across several immunoSEQ plates. Sequencing used immunoSEQ multiplex PCR; TCRdb keeps in-frame clones, though not all of them. The data hold 600,000 or so clones, with 90% to 95% observed a single time. Germline CDR1 reads MNHEY; CDR2 reads SMNVEV (reference sequence). V dropped 7 bases and J dropped 4; count of bases not matched to a gene: 3. This CDR3 region has 13 residues. CD45RO-negative CD8 cells positively selected for CCR7 made up the naive population, which excluded terminally differentiated effector memory CD45RA+ cells. The TCR comes from a woman in her twenties or thirties in good health. Sequences were obtained from naive CD8+ T cells sorted from blood. The rearrangement joins TRBV27 to TRBJ2-3; 9 bases are a match to TRBD2. In DNA form, the CDR3 reads TGTGCCAGCACCGGGACTAGCCCAGATACGCAGTATTTT. It encodes CASTGTSPDTQYF.